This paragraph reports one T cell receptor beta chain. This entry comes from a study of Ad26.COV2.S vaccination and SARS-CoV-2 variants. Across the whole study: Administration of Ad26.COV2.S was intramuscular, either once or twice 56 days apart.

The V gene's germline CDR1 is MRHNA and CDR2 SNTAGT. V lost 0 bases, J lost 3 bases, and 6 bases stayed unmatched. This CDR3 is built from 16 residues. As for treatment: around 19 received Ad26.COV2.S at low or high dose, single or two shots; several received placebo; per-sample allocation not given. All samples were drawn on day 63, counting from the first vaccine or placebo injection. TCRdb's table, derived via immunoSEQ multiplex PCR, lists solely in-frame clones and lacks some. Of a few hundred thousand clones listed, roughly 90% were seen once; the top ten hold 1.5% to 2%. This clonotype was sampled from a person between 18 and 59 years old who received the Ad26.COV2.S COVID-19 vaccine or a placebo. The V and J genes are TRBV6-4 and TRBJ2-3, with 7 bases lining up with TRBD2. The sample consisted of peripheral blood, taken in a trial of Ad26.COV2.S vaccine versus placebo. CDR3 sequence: CASSDSGGSGTDTQYF. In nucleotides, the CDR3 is TGTGCCAGCAGTGACTCGGGCGGGAGCGGGACAGATACGCAGTATTTT.